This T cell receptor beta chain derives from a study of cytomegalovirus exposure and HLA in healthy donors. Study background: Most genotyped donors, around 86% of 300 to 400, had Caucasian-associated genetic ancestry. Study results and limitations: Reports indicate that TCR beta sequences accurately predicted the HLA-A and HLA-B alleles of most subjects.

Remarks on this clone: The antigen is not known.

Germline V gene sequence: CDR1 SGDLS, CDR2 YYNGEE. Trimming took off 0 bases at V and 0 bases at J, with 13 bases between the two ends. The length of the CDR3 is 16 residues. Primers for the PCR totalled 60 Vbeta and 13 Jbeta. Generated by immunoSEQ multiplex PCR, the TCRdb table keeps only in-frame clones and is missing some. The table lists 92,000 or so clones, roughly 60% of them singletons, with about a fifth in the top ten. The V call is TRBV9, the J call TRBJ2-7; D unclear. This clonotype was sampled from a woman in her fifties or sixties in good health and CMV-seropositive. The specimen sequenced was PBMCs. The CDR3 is CASSVDPSPSSYEQYF. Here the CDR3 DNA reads TGTGCCAGCAGCGTAGACCCTTCCCCGAGCTCCTACGAGCAGTACTTC.